This T cell receptor (beta chain) was sequenced for a study of blood T cell repertoires in COVID-19. Study in general: From T cells, B-cell-depleted T cells, or PBMCs came the material, which was cDNA or gDNA.

Measured with immunoSEQ multiplex PCR; TCRdb has only the in-frame clones, and not every one. There are approximately 280,000 clones in the sample; 88% occur only once, and 9.4% lies in the top ten. This clone has just one count. The sample consisted of peripheral blood. The clonotype comes from a man aged 18 to 35 with active or convalescent COVID-19.

CDR3 coding DNA: TGTGCCAGCTCAAGGGGCGGCTATGGCTACACCTTC. Translation gives CASSRGGYGYTF. This chain connects TRBV2 to TRBJ1-2, with D perhaps matching TRBD1 (5 bases). The CDR3 is made up of 12 amino acids. Germline values: CDR1 SNHLY, CDR2 FYNNEI. The V end lost 8 bases, the J end lost 4 bases, and 11 bases lay between the germline ends.